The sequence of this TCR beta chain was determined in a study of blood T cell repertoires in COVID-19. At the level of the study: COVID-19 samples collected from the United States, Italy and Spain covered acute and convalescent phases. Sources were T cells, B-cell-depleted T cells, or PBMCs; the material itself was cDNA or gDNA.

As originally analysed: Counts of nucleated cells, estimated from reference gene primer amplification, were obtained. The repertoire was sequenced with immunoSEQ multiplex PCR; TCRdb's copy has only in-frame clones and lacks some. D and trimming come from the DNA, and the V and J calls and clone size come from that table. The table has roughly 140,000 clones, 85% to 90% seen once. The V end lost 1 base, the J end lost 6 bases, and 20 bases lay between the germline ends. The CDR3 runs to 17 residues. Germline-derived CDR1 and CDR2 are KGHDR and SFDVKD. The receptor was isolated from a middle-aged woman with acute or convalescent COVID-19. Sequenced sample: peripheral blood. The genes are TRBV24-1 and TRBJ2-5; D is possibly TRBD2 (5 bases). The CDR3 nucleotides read TGTGCCACCAGTGATTTAACAGCGGAGGAGTGGGTAAAGACCCAGTACTTC. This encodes CATSDLTAEEWVKTQYF.